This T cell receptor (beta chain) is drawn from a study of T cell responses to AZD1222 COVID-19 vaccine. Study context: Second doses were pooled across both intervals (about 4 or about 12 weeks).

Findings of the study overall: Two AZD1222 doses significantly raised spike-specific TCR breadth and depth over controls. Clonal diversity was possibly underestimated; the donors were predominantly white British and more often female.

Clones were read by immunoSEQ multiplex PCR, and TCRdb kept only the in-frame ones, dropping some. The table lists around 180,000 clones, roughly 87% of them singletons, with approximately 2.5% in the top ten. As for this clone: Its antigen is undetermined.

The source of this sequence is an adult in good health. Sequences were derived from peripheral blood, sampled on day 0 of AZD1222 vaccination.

CDR3 coding DNA: TGTGCCAGCAGCTCGACAGGGGGCAATCAGCCCCAGCATTTT. It is translated as CASSSTGGNQPQHF. The chain couples TRBV7-9 to TRBJ1-5; TRBD1 agrees at 8 bases. The CDR3 is 14 amino acids. The trim removed 4 bases at V and 2 bases at J, leaving 1 base unmatched. CDR1 is SEHNR, CDR2 FQNEAQ, per germline (reference sequence).